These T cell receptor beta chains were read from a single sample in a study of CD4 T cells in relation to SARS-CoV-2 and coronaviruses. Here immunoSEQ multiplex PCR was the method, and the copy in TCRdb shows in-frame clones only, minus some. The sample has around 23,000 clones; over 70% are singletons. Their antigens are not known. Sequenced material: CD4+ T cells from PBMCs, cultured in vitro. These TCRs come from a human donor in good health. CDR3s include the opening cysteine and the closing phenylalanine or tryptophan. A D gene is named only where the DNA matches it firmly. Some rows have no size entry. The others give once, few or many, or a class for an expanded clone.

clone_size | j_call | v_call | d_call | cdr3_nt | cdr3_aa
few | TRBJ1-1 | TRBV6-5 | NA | TGTGCCAGCAGTTACACGTTAACCACTGAAGCTTTCTTT | CASSYTLTTEAFF
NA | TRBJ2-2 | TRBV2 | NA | TGTGCCAGCACCCGGACACTTGGAGGGGAGCTGTTTTTT | CASTRTLGGELFF
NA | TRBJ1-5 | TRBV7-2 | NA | TGTGCCAGCAGCTTAGCGTCCGTACATCTCAATCAGCCCCAGCATTTT | CASSLASVHLNQPQHF
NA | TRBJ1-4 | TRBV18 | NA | TGTGCCAGCTCACCACGGACGGGGGATGAAAAACTGTTTTTT | CASSPRTGDEKLFF
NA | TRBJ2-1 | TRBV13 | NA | TGTGCCAGCAGCTTATACAATGAGCAGTTCTTC | CASSLYNEQFF
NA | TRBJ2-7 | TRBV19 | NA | TGTGCCAGTAGTATTTCGCAGGCTACCTACGAGCAGTACTTC | CASSISQATYEQYF
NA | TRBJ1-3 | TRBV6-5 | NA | TGTGCCAGCAGTTATGAGAGCTCTGGAAACACCATATATTTT | CASSYESSGNTIYF
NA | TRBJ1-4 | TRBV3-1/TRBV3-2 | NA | TGTGCCAGCAGTCGGACGGATGAAAAACTGTTTTTT | CASSRTDEKLFF
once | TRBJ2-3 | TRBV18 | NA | TGTGCCAGCTCACCAGGGAGGCAATCCGCCCCAGGAGATACGCAGTATTTT | CASSPGRQSAPGDTQYF
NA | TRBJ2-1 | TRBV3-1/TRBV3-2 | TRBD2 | TGTGCCAGCAGACTTACTAGCGCTGGGGTTGGTGAGCAGTTCTTC | CASRLTSAGVGEQFF